This record concerns one T cell receptor (beta chain) sequence. This sample is part of a study of blood T cell repertoires in COVID-19. The wider study: Sites in the United States, Italy and Spain provided acute and convalescent COVID-19 samples.

The CDR3 has 16 amino acids. CDR1 and CDR2 from the germline V gene are SGHRS and YFSETQ. V lost 4 bases, J lost 0 bases, and 17 bases lay in between. Profiling relied on immunoSEQ multiplex PCR, and the TCRdb table lists in-frame clones only, not all of them. The top ten hold around 2.5% of the sample, which has about 40,000 clones, just under 85% seen once. The sequencing sample was made of peripheral blood. The TCR was taken from a woman between 55 and 75 years old with acute or convalescent COVID-19. V and J are TRBV5-1 and TRBJ2-7; TRBD2 is a possible D gene (6 bases). The CDR3 here is CASSPMAAGSSYEQYF. The CDR3 nucleotides are TGCGCCAGCAGCCCGATGGCAGCGGGCAGCTCCTACGAGCAGTACTTC.